Listed here are 14 T cell receptor beta chains from one sample, sequenced in a study of blood T cells in healthy people across ages (dated by TCRdb to between 2015 and 2016). Library prep was done by 5' RACE. The reads were generated on an Illumina HiSeq 2500. A second PCR of roughly 6 to 11 cycles was run with a J-beta primer mix and a sample-barcoded 5' primer. In TCRdb, the public reads were trimmed at Q25 with fastp and aligned with MiXCR, with productive beta chains retained. One record per CDR3 amino acid sequence lists the most common genes and DNA. This sample holds 650,000 to 1,000,000 distinct CDR3 sequences; roughly 34% were observed only once. The leading ten clones occupy 10% to 15% of the sample. Sequences were obtained from blood. All receptors come from a man younger than 35 in good health.

This clonotype was seen repeatedly, ten times or more. This chain joins TRBV25-1 and TRBJ2-7, with D perhaps TRBD2 (6 bases). The germline V and J ends were trimmed by 2 bases and 6 bases, with 8 bases remaining between them. Germline loops: CDR1 MGHDK, CDR2 SYGVNS. CDR3 length: 12 residues. This CDR3 reads CASSEQGGEQYF. The CDR3 nucleotides are TGTGCCAGCAGTGAACAGGGAGGCGAGCAGTACTTC.

This clonotype was counted a few times. The chain combines TRBV5-1 with TRBJ1-6; 7 bases agree with TRBD1. Losses at the gene ends were 4 bases for V and 11 bases for J; bases not matched to a gene: 9. The CDR3 has 14 residues. Germline V lookup: CDR1 SGHRS, CDR2 YFSETQ. CDR3 coding DNA: TGCGCCAGCAGCCTCGGACAGGTGGAGCCACCCCTCCACTTT. Its translation is CASSLGQVEPPLHF.

A few counts support this clonotype. The chain couples TRBV12-3 or TRBV12-4 to TRBJ2-7; perhaps D is TRBD1 or TRBD2 (5 bases each). V shed 4 bases and J shed 6 bases, with 22 bases lying between them. CDR3 length equals 16 residues. CDR3 DNA: TGTGCCAGCAGTTCTGGGACGGCGTCCAGGTTCTCCGAGCAGTACTTC. Translation: CASSSGTASRFSEQYF.

This clonotype has more than one count but fewer than ten. This chain joins TRBV20-1 and TRBJ1-4; D remains ambiguous. The CDR3 extends over 18 amino acids. Germline loops: CDR1 DFQATT, CDR2 SNEGSKA (reference sequence). Trimming took off 1 base at V and 0 bases at J, with 18 bases between the two ends. The CDR3 protein is CSARVPRQLTSTNEKLFF. DNA of the CDR3: TGCAGTGCTAGAGTTCCGCGTCAGCTAACTTCAACTAATGAAAAACTGTTTTTT.

The chain carries TRBV11-2 and TRBJ2-1; the D gene could be TRBD1 or TRBD2 (6 bases each). CDR3 length: 17 residues. Trimming removed 0 bases at V and 8 bases at J, with 20 bases between. CDR1 and CDR2 from the germline V gene are SGHAT and FQNNGV. CDR3 DNA: TGTGCCAGCAGCTTAGATCCTTACGGGGGCCGTTTAGATGAGCAGTTCTTC. Protein: CASSLDPYGGRLDEQFF.

In its sample, this clonotype was seen a few times. The V gene is TRBV4-3, the J gene TRBJ2-7; D may be TRBD1 or TRBD2 (5 bases each). The CDR3 has 15 residues. V lost 4 bases and J 1 base, leaving 14 bases between the germline ends. Germline loops: CDR1 LGHNA, CDR2 YSLEER. The DNA of the CDR3 is TGCGCCAGCAGCCCCGCCCAGGGACCTTCCTACGAGCAGTACTTC. This translates into CASSPAQGPSYEQYF.

The chain combines TRBV3-1 with TRBJ2-3; D call uncertain. This CDR3 has 13 residues. The germline CDR1 and CDR2 sequences are LGHDT and YNNKEL (reference sequence). Between the trimmed V and J ends, which lost 4 bases and 4 bases, there was a span of 9 bases. CDR3 coding DNA: TGTGCCAGCAGCCGGCCAAGGTCAGATACGCAGTATTTT. As protein: CASSRPRSDTQYF.

This clonotype was counted at least ten times. The rearrangement links TRBV6-5 to TRBJ2-7; no clear D gene. This CDR3 is built from 15 residues. Germline V lookup: CDR1 MNHEY, CDR2 SVGAGI. The V end was cut by 2 bases, the J end by 2 bases, with 13 bases between. The CDR3 reads CASSYTALGAYEQYF. The CDR3 nucleotides are TGTGCCAGCAGTTACACTGCACTCGGCGCCTACGAGCAGTACTTC.

The sample holds a few counts of this clonotype. The rearrangement joins TRBV12-3 or TRBV12-4 to TRBJ2-2; TRBD1 matches at 8 bases. V dropped 3 bases and J dropped 4; count of bases not matched to a gene: 7. The CDR3 is 16 residues long. CDR3 nucleotide sequence: TGTGCCAGCAGTTTCCCGACAGGGGCGGGCACCGGGGAGCTGTTTTTT. Translation: CASSFPTGAGTGELFF.

This clonotype has a single count. The V gene is TRBV25-1, the J gene TRBJ2-5; D remains unclear. CDR3 length equals 14 residues. Trimming removed 1 base from V and 11 bases from J, with 17 bases in between. Per germline, CDR1 MGHDK and CDR2 SYGVNS. As DNA, the CDR3 is TGTGCCAGCAGTGAATTTAGGGTCCCCAATGAGCAGTACTTC. Protein: CASSEFRVPNEQYF.

This clonotype was counted between two and nine times. The genes are TRBV30 and TRBJ1-6; a possible D gene is TRBD1 (5 bases). The CDR3 spans 17 residues. CDR1 is GTSNPN and CDR2 is SVGIG in the germline V gene (reference sequence). Trimming shortened V by 3 bases and J by 0 bases, and 15 bases separated the two germline ends. Written as DNA, the CDR3 is TGTGCCTGGAGCGCCCGGCCGCAGGGCTCCTATAATTCACCCCTCCACTTT. The encoded protein is CAWSARPQGSYNSPLHF.

V is TRBV7-9 and J is TRBJ1-2; 10 bases fit TRBD1. V trimming: 5 bases; J trimming: 5 bases; junction bases outside the gene matches: 11. The germline gives CDR1 SEHNR, CDR2 FQNEAQ (reference sequence). This CDR3 spans 16 amino acids. CDR3 DNA: TGTGCCAGCAGCGTACCCCTGGACAGGGGGGAATATGGCTACACCTTC. It codes for CASSVPLDRGEYGYTF. Looking up the rest from reference TRBV7-9 and TRBJ1-2 gives the full variable domain: DTGVSQNPRHKITKRGQNVTFRCDPISEHNRLYWYRQTLGQGPEFLTYFQNEAQLEKSRLLSDRFSAERPKGSFSTLEIQRTEQGDSAMYLCASSVPLDRGEYGYTFGSGTRLTVV.

This clonotype has only a few counts. The chain employs TRBV4-2 and TRBJ2-7; no definite D call. V was cut by 0 bases and J by 4 bases, with 19 bases left in between. There are 17 residues in the CDR3. Germline V gene sequence: CDR1 LGHNA, CDR2 YNFKEQ. In DNA, the CDR3 is TGTGCCAGCAGCCAAGATCTGATGGCGAACCCTCCTTACGAGCAGTACTTC. Protein product: CASSQDLMANPPYEQYF.

The chain links TRBV4-1 to TRBJ1-5; possible D gene TRBD1, 6 bases. Germline CDR1 and CDR2: MGHRA and YSYEKL. The CDR3 extends over 20 amino acids. Trimming stripped 1 base from V and 0 bases from J, with 22 bases between. The CDR3 here is CASSQGSGAGDFYSNQPQHF. The CDR3 bases are TGCGCCAGCAGCCAAGGGAGCGGGGCAGGGGACTTTTATAGCAATCAGCCCCAGCATTTT.